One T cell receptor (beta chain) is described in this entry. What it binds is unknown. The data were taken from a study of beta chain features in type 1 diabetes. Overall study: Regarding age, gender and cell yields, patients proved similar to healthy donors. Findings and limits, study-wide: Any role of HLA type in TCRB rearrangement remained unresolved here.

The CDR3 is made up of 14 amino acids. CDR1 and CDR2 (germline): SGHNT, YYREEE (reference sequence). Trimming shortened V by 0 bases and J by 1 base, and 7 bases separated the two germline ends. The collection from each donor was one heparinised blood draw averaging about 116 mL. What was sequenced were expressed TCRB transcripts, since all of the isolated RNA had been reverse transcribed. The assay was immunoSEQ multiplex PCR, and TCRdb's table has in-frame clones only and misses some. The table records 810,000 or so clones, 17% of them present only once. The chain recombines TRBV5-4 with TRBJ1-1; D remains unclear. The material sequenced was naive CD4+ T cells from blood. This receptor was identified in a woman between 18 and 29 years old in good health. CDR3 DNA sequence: TGTGCCAGCAGCTTGGCAGCAGGGAACACTGAAGCTTTCTTT. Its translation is CASSLAAGNTEAFF.